The 20 T cell receptor beta chains below were found in one sample sequenced in a study of early T cells in non-severe SARS-CoV-2 infection. Using its own MiXCR run on the 5' RACE reads, TCRdb lists one record per CDR3 protein. The table shows tens of thousands of distinct CDR3 sequences, with roughly 7.7% occurring only once. Sample: whole blood. The receptors were sampled from an adult who was a healthcare worker with PCR-confirmed SARS-CoV-2 infection or an uninfected control (not recorded which).

This clonotype was seen a few times. The chain combines TRBV29-1 with TRBJ1-1; unclear D gene. The CDR3 runs to 11 residues. CDR1 SQVTM and CDR2 ANQGSEA come from the germline V gene. Trimming left V 2 bases short and J 8 bases short, with 9 bases between. The CDR3 region is CSVEPGPEAFF. The CDR3 DNA reads as TGCAGCGTTGAACCGGGCCCAGAAGCTTTCTTT. Looking up the rest from reference TRBV29-1 and TRBJ1-1 gives the full variable domain: SAVISQKPSRDICQRGTSLTIQCQVDSQVTMMFWYRQQPGQSLTLIATANQGSEATYESGFVIDKFPISRPNLTFSTLTVSNMSPEDSSIYLCSVEPGPEAFFGQGTRLTVV.

Ten or more counts support this clonotype. The J gene is TRBJ2-4, the V gene TRBV7-2, with 8 bases lining up with TRBD2. The germline V gene encodes CDR1 SGHTA and CDR2 FQGNSA. Trimming cost V 5 bases and J 2 bases; bases outside gene matches: 20. The CDR3 consists of 20 residues. The CDR3 sequence: CASSPQGLGGYRGTKNIQYF. The CDR3 DNA follows: TGTGCCAGCAGCCCCCAGGGACTAGGGGGATACCGAGGCACCAAAAACATTCAGTACTTC.

V gene TRBV4-1 combines with J gene TRBJ1-3; D unresolved. V shed 4 bases and J shed 9 bases, with 13 bases lying between them. Germline V gives CDR1 MGHRA, CDR2 YSYEKL. The CDR3 is made up of 13 amino acids. As DNA, the CDR3 is TGCGCCAGCAGCCTCGGCGGACCTAGCACCATATATTTT. It is translated as CASSLGGPSTIYF.

The V and J genes are TRBV15 and TRBJ2-1; D not resolved. The CDR3 length is 14 residues. The germline V gene has CDR1 LNHNV and CDR2 YYDKDF (reference sequence). Trimming pared 6 bases from V and 8 bases from J, leaving 17 bases between. In DNA, the CDR3 is TGTGCCACCAGGCCGTACAACACAAGGGATGAGCAGTTCTTC. Protein sequence: CATRPYNTRDEQFF.

This chain joins TRBV12-3 or TRBV12-4 and TRBJ2-3, with 8 bases fitting TRBD2. This CDR3 has 16 residues. J was trimmed by 2 bases and V by 2 bases; bases with no gene match: 6. Here the CDR3 DNA reads TGTGCCAGCAGTTTACCCGGACTAGCCCTCACAGATACGCAGTATTTT. As protein: CASSLPGLALTDTQYF.

This chain joins TRBV28 and TRBJ1-1; no firm D call. This CDR3 has 17 amino acids. Germline CDR1 is MDHEN and CDR2 is SYDVKM. V shed 7 bases and J shed 0 bases, with 21 bases lying between them. CDR3 sequence: CASTSWVKTGMNTEAFF. CDR3 bases: TGTGCCAGCACCTCCTGGGTTAAGACGGGCATGAACACTGAAGCTTTCTTT.

This chain links TRBV28 with TRBJ1-1; D possibly corresponds to TRBD1 (6 bases). Germline CDR1 MDHEN, CDR2 SYDVKM. The CDR3 totals 16 residues. Trimming stripped 2 bases from V and 0 bases from J, with 13 bases between. In nucleotides, the CDR3 is TGTGCCAGCAGTTTACGTGTAGGGGGTCTGAACACTGAAGCTTTCTTT. Its protein product is CASSLRVGGLNTEAFF.

The genes are TRBV20-1 and TRBJ2-7; 8 bases line up with TRBD2. CDR3 length: 15 amino acids. The germline gives CDR1 DFQATT, CDR2 SNEGSKA (reference sequence). With V trimmed by 5 bases and J by 0 bases, 9 bases remained unmatched. CDR3 sequence (DNA): TGCAGTGCTTGGGGGCTAGCGGGTAGCTCCTACGAGCAGTACTTC. Its translation: CSAWGLAGSSYEQYF.

This rearrangement joins TRBV28 to TRBJ1-2; D unclear. Germline CDR1 MDHEN, CDR2 SYDVKM. Trimming shortened V by 6 bases and J by 5 bases, and 13 bases separated the two germline ends. The CDR3 length is 13 residues. The CDR3 reads CASSLNPDYGYTF. DNA of the CDR3: TGTGCCAGCAGCCTAAATCCCGATTATGGCTACACCTTC.

The chain employs TRBV29-1 and TRBJ2-3; a possible D gene is TRBD2 (5 bases). Trimming stripped 5 bases from V and 2 bases from J, with 14 bases between. The V gene's germline CDR1 is SQVTM and CDR2 ANQGSEA. The CDR3 has 14 amino acids. The CDR3 loop is CSVMPTRYTDTQYF. The CDR3 DNA is TGCAGCGTTATGCCCACTAGATACACAGATACGCAGTATTTT.

This clonotype was detected a few times. V usage is TRBV20-1 and J usage is TRBJ2-3; unclear D gene. V gave up 6 bases and J gave up 1 base, with 8 bases separating them. Germline V lookup: CDR1 DFQATT, CDR2 SNEGSKA (reference sequence). The CDR3 has 12 amino acids. DNA of the CDR3: TGCAGTGCGCGCTGGGGCACAGATACGCAGTATTTT. Its protein product is CSARWGTDTQYF.

This clonotype was detected only a few times. The chain is built from TRBV6-6 and TRBJ1-2; 7 bases are shared with TRBD1. Germline V lookup: CDR1 MNHNY, CDR2 SVGAGI (reference sequence). There are 16 residues in the CDR3. With V trimmed by 1 base and J by 5 bases, 10 bases remained unmatched. The DNA for the CDR3 is TGTGCCAGCAGTTACTATTTCTCAGGGGGAGAGTATGGCTACACCTTC. This codes for CASSYYFSGGEYGYTF.

This clonotype was detected ten times or more. This rearrangement joins TRBV15 to TRBJ1-1; possible D gene TRBD1, 6 bases. The germline gives CDR1 LNHNV, CDR2 YYDKDF (reference sequence). Trimming removed 5 bases from V and 3 bases from J, with 10 bases in between. The CDR3 spans 13 residues. This CDR3 is CATSLKGDTEAFF. CDR3 in DNA: TGTGCCACCAGCCTGAAGGGGGACACTGAAGCTTTCTTT.

This clonotype occurred once. CDR3 residues: CASSHGQGRSTGELFF. CDR3 bases: TGTGCCAGCAGCCACGGACAGGGAAGGAGCACCGGGGAGCTGTTTTTT. The chain carries TRBV4-2 and TRBJ2-2; 8 bases are shared with TRBD1. Germline CDR1 and CDR2: LGHNA and YNFKEQ. J was trimmed by 4 bases and V by 3 bases; bases with no gene match: 7. CDR3 length: 16 amino acids.

This clonotype was found many times. J is TRBJ2-7 and V is TRBV6-2 or TRBV6-3; 9 nucleotides agree with TRBD2. The V gene end was trimmed by 0 bases and the J gene end by 0 bases; junction bases not matched to a gene: 3. Per germline, CDR1 MNHEY and CDR2 SVGEGT. The CDR3 is 16 amino acids. DNA for the CDR3: TGTGCCAGCAGTTACTCCCTAGCGGGACTCTCCTACGAGCAGTACTTC. It yields the protein CASSYSLAGLSYEQYF.

The chain combines TRBV5-4 with TRBJ2-3; the D is unclear. V lost 0 bases and J lost 5, with 7 bases in between. CDR1 and CDR2 (germline): SGHNT, YYREEE (reference sequence). The CDR3 runs to 13 residues. CDR3: CASSLALEDTQYF. The CDR3 nucleotides are TGTGCCAGCAGCTTGGCCCTCGAAGATACGCAGTATTTT.

This clonotype was counted ten times or more. The chain joins TRBV5-1 to TRBJ2-7; 14 nucleotides agree with TRBD2. Trimming took 2 bases from V and 1 from J; bases not matched to a gene: 8. The length of the CDR3 is 18 residues. Germline loops: CDR1 SGHRS, CDR2 YFSETQ. The CDR3 reads CASSLGPGTSGSSYEQYF. The CDR3 nucleotides are TGCGCCAGCAGCTTAGGTCCTGGGACTAGCGGGAGTTCCTACGAGCAGTACTTC.

This rearrangement joins TRBV5-4 to TRBJ2-7; TRBD2 matches 8 bases. Germline V gives CDR1 SGHNT, CDR2 YYREEE (reference sequence). The CDR3 is made up of 15 amino acids. Unmatched junction bases numbered 10, after V lost 4 bases and J lost 4 bases. The CDR3 DNA sequence: TGTGCCAGCAGCCAGCGGGAGTTAGGTGCGTACGAGCAGTACTTC. Its protein is CASSQRELGAYEQYF.

At least ten counts were recorded for this clonotype. The V and J genes are TRBV6-5 and TRBJ1-4, with D perhaps matching TRBD1 (6 bases). V shed 2 bases and J shed 5 bases, with 12 bases lying between them. This CDR3 is 15 amino acids long. Looked up from germline, CDR1 is MNHEY and CDR2 is SVGAGI. CDR3 loop: CASSYTTGVNEKLFF. The CDR3 bases are TGTGCCAGCAGTTACACGACAGGAGTGAATGAAAAACTGTTTTTT.

In this sample, this clonotype turned up many times. This chain joins TRBV4-2 and TRBJ2-7; 9 bases are a match to TRBD2. This CDR3 has 16 residues. The germline V gene encodes CDR1 LGHNA and CDR2 YNFKEQ. Germline trimming cut 1 base from V and 3 bases from J; bases unmatched to any gene: 7. The CDR3 nucleotides are TGTGCCAGCAGCCAAGTTCGCGCGGGAGGGAACTACGAGCAGTACTTC. It specifies CASSQVRAGGNYEQYF.